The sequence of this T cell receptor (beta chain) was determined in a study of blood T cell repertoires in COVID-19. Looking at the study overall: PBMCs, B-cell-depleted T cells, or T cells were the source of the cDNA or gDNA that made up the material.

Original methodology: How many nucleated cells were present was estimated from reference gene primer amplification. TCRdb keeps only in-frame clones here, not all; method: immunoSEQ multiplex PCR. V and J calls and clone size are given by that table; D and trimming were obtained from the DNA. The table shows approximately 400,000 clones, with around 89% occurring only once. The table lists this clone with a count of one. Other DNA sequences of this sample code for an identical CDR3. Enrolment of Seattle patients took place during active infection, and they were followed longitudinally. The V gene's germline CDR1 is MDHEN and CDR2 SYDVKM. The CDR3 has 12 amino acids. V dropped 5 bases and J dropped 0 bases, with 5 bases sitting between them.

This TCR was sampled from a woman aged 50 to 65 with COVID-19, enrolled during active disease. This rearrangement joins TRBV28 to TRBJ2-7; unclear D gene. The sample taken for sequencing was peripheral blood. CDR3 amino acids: CASSLSSYEQYF. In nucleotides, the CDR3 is TGTGCCAGCAGTCTTAGCTCCTACGAGCAGTACTTC.